The clone carrying this TCR beta chain was counted at least ten times. Its antigen is undetermined. This specimen belongs to a study of T-cell reconstitution after alpha-beta-depleted transplantation in children. The CDR3 is 14 amino acids. The germline CDR1 and CDR2 sequences are MGHDK and SYGVNS. Trimming cost V 6 bases and J 4 bases; bases outside gene matches: 4. This sample's TCRbeta library carried unique molecular identifier barcodes. TCRdb re-called the PCR reads through MiXCR, storing one row per CDR3 protein. The table shows around 700,000 distinct CDR3 sequences, with roughly 14% occurring only once. Findings and caveats of the study: From newly produced T cells came most of the T-cell counts and diversity one year after transplant. Several hundred rapidly expanded clones from non-depleted graft cells reportedly supplied alpha-beta T cells about two months post-transplant. Surviving recipient T cells and thymic progenitors underlay high day-60 TCRbeta diversity in some patients.

Sequenced material: PBMCs, taken before TCRalphabeta/CD19-depleted stem cell transplant. The rearrangement uses TRBV25-1 and TRBJ2-1; 9 nucleotides line up with TRBD2. This receptor was taken from a girl aged 2-10 years with congenital amegakaryocytic thrombocytopenia, due to receive a stem cell transplant. In nucleotides, the CDR3 is TGTGCCAGCAGCTCTAGCGGGGATTACAATGAGCAGTTCTTC. It yields the protein CASSSSGDYNEQFF.